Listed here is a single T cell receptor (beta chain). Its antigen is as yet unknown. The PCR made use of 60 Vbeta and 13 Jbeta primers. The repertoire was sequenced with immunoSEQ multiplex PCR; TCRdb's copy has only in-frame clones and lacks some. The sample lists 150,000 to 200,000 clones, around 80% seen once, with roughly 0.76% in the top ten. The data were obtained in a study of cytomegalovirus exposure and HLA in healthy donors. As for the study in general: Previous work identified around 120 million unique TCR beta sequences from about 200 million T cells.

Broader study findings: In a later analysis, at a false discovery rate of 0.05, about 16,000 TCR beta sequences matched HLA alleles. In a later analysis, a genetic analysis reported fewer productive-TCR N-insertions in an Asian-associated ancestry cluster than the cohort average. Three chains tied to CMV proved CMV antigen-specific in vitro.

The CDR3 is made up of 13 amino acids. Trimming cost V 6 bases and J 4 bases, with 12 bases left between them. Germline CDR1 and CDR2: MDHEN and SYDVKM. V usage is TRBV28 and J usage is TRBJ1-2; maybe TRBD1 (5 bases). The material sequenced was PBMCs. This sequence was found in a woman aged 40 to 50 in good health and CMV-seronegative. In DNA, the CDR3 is TGTGCCAGCAGGGGGGAGGCCACCTATGGCTACACCTTC. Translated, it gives CASRGEATYGYTF.